The clone carrying this T cell receptor (beta chain) was counted at least ten times. Its specificity is unknown. 5'RACE template switching produced TCR cDNA carrying a universal primer site and UMIs. TCRdb itself ran the 5' RACE reads through MiXCR, one entry per CDR3 protein. This sample has some 110,000 distinct CDR3 sequences, with 7.5% to 9.5% found just once. This sample is drawn from a study of T cells after yellow fever vaccination. Overall study: Fractions low in cell number were prepared with SMART-Seq v4 Ultra Low Input. Study conclusions and caveats: Researchers report a weaker secondary response that nonetheless peaked faster, day 5 versus 15. Most clones from primary vaccination were detected again post-booster (about 96% CD4, approximately 90% CD8).

Germline CDR1 and CDR2: KGHSH and LQKENI. With V trimmed by 5 bases and J by 3 bases, 1 base remained unmatched. There are 12 residues in the CDR3. The gene calls are TRBV18 and TRBJ2-7, with 7 bases identical to TRBD2. This specimen consisted of CD8+ T cells sorted from PBMCs, obtained 45 days after the yellow fever booster vaccination. The sequence came from a man under 40 who received the YFV17D yellow fever vaccine. CDR3 in DNA: TGTGCCAGCTCAGCGGGAGACTACGAGCAGTACTTC. Translation: CASSAGDYEQYF.